The sequence of this T cell receptor beta chain was determined in a study of patients and donors after allogeneic stem cell transplantation. Via MiXCR, TCRdb re-called the RT-PCR reads, giving one row per CDR3 protein. The repertoire includes around 150,000 distinct CDR3 sequences, roughly 35% of them detected once, and around 50% sits in the top ten. This clonotype was observed once. The TCR comes from a human donor who was either an allogeneic HSCT recipient or a stem cell or donor lymphocyte infusion donor (not recorded which). It is not recorded whose cells these are; they may come from a transplant donor. The sequencing sample was made of blood, either unsorted or a sorted T cell fraction (not recorded which).

CDR3 region: CASSTKPEETQYF. Here the CDR3 DNA reads TGCGCCAGCAGCACGAAACCCGAAGAGACCCAGTACTTC. This rearrangement joins TRBV5-1 to TRBJ2-5; D unresolved. Germline V gives CDR1 SGHRS, CDR2 YFSETQ. The CDR3 runs to 13 residues. V was trimmed by 4 bases and J by 3 bases, leaving 10 bases between them.